These 14 T cell receptor beta chains share one sample of origin, sequenced in a study of cytomegalovirus exposure and HLA in healthy donors. 13 Jbeta primers and 60 Vbeta primers were used for the PCR. The data were produced by immunoSEQ multiplex PCR, yet TCRdb's version contains in-frame clones alone and is incomplete. The profile shows 110,000 or so clones, 65% to 75% of them singletons. Sequenced sample: PBMCs. The receptors were sampled from a woman in her 50s in good health and CMV-seropositive.

The CDR3 coding sequence is TGTGCCAGCAGCTCTATAGTGGCAGATACGCAGTATTTT. Its translation: CASSSIVADTQYF. The V and J genes are TRBV7-2 and TRBJ2-3; D gene uncertain. The CDR3 is 13 amino acids. Looked up from germline, CDR1 is SGHTA and CDR2 is FQGNSA. V was cut by 4 bases and J by 4 bases, with 9 bases left in between.

CDR3 nucleotide sequence: TGTGCCAGCAGCGTAGGCCCAGGGGGCAGGGAGACCCAGTACTTC. The encoded protein is CASSVGPGGRETQYF. The genes are TRBV9 and TRBJ2-5; TRBD1 matches 8 bases. V lost 0 bases to trimming and J lost 5 bases; unmatched junction nucleotides: 6. The CDR3 covers 15 residues. Germline CDR1 is SGDLS and CDR2 is YYNGEE.

The chain uses TRBV5-6 and TRBJ2-1; perhaps TRBD2 as D (6 bases). V shed 3 bases and J shed 0 bases, with 10 bases lying between them. CDR1 is SGHDT, CDR2 YYEEEE, per germline. CDR3 length equals 15 residues. The CDR3 DNA reads as TGTGCCAGCAGCTCGGGGGAAAGCTCCTACAATGAGCAGTTCTTC. This codes for CASSSGESSYNEQFF.

The chain uses TRBV5-1 and TRBJ2-7; 8 nucleotides line up with TRBD1. The V segment lost 2 bases and the J segment 3 bases; nucleotides outside the gene matches: 7. This CDR3 spans 15 amino acids. Germline V gene data show CDR1 as SGHRS and CDR2 as YFSETQ. This CDR3 is CASSFDPGGLYEQYF. The CDR3 nucleotides are TGCGCCAGCAGCTTTGATCCAGGGGGCCTCTACGAGCAGTACTTC.

This chain links TRBV6-1 with TRBJ2-1; 10 bases are shared with TRBD2. Germline V gene data show CDR1 as MNHNS and CDR2 as SASEGT. The CDR3 length is 16 residues. J lost 3 bases, V lost 3 bases, and 5 bases had no gene match. The CDR3, as DNA: TGTGCCAGCAGTGACTTAGCTAGCGGGGGCTACAATGAGCAGTTCTTC. It specifies CASSDLASGGYNEQFF.

Notes on this clone: A read error may account for a junction end that differs from germline. The V gene is TRBV30, the J gene TRBJ2-1; 9 bases match TRBD2. Germline V gives CDR1 GTSNPN, CDR2 SVGIG (reference sequence). The CDR3 has 13 residues. The CDR3 nucleotides read TGTGCCTGGATCAGAGCCGGAGCGGGGGGTAAACTCTTC. Its translation: CAWIRAGAGGKLF.

The chain is built from TRBV7-2 and TRBJ1-1; TRBD1 matches at 7 bases. The length of the CDR3 is 12 residues. The V gene end was trimmed by 7 bases and the J gene end by 6 bases; junction bases not matched to a gene: 5. Per germline, CDR1 SGHTA and CDR2 FQGNSA. The CDR3 DNA reads as TGTGCCAGCATTCGACAGGGACCTGAAGCTTTCTTT. Its translation is CASIRQGPEAFF.

V usage is TRBV6-6 and J usage is TRBJ2-5, with a tentative D call TRBD1 (6 bases). TRBJ2-7 matches the DNA end more closely, so the J call is doubtful. Germline loops: CDR1 MNHNY, CDR2 SVGAGI (reference sequence). The CDR3 extends over 12 amino acids. CDR3 sequence reads: CASSQDSYEQYF. The CDR3, as DNA: TGTGCCAGCAGCCAGGACAGCTACGAGCAGTACTTC.

The genes are TRBV28 and TRBJ2-7, with 11 bases identical to TRBD2. With 5 bases clipped from V and 6 bases from J, the junction kept 3 bases outside the gene matches. Germline-derived CDR1 and CDR2 are MDHEN and SYDVKM. This CDR3 has 13 amino acids. The DNA for the CDR3 is TGTGCCAGCAGTCGACTAGCGGGATTCGAGCAGTACTTC. Protein sequence: CASSRLAGFEQYF.

This clone was found once. The gene calls are TRBV18 and TRBJ2-7; the match to TRBD1 covers 9 bases. Trimming took 4 bases from V and 0 from J; bases not matched to a gene: 1. The length of the CDR3 is 14 residues. Germline values: CDR1 KGHSH, CDR2 LQKENI. The chain's CDR3 is CASSLDRGSYEQYF. The CDR3 coding sequence is TGTGCCAGCTCACTGGACAGGGGCTCCTACGAGCAGTACTTC.

The chain couples TRBV2 to TRBJ2-7; 7 nucleotides agree with TRBD1. CDR1 is SNHLY and CDR2 is FYNNEI in the germline V gene. This CDR3 contains 13 residues. With 6 bases clipped from V and 2 bases from J, the junction kept 4 bases outside the gene matches. The CDR3 DNA sequence: TGTGCCAGCAGAAGGGACAGAACCTACGAGCAGTACTTC. Protein sequence: CASRRDRTYEQYF. Supplemented by reference TRBV2 and TRBJ2-7, the full variable domain reads EPEVTQTPSHQVTQMGQEVILRCVPISNHLYFYWYRQILGQKVEFLVSFYNNEISEKSEIFDDQFSVERPDGSNFTLKIRSTKLEDSAMYFCASRRDRTYEQYFGPGTRLTVT.

The chain couples TRBV19 to TRBJ2-2; TRBD1 agrees at 9 bases. This CDR3 is built from 15 residues. The trim removed 7 bases at V and 2 bases at J, leaving 5 bases unmatched. CDR1 LNHDA and CDR2 SQIVND come from the germline V gene (reference sequence). The CDR3 spells CASMTGGLNTGELFF. The CDR3 DNA is TGTGCCAGTATGACAGGGGGTCTAAACACCGGGGAGCTGTTTTTT.

This chain uses TRBV14 with TRBJ2-7; TRBD1 is a possible D gene (6 bases). There are 11 residues in the CDR3. Germline CDR1 and CDR2: SGHDN and FVKESK. V was cut by 3 bases and J by 13 bases, with 13 bases left in between. The CDR3 sequence is CASSQAAGTYF. CDR3 in DNA: TGTGCCAGCAGCCAGGCGGCAGGGACATACTTC.

The chain employs TRBV19 and TRBJ2-2; TRBD2 agrees at 7 bases. Germline CDR1 LNHDA, CDR2 SQIVND (reference sequence). The CDR3 extends over 14 amino acids. J was trimmed by 3 bases and V by 6 bases; bases with no gene match: 4. The CDR3 is CASRGRGHTGELFF. The CDR3 coding sequence is TGTGCCAGTAGAGGGAGGGGACACACCGGGGAGCTGTTTTTT.